The 21 T cell receptor beta chains given below trace back to one sample, sequenced in a study of T cell changes during pregnancy in multiple sclerosis. Using immunoSEQ multiplex PCR, the repertoire was profiled, and TCRdb retains in-frame clones only, with some absent. Of around 75,000 clones in the sample, 80% to 90% were seen once. The starting material was peripheral blood, obtained in the first trimester of pregnancy. These receptors originate from a female donor in good health, enrolled as a control in a pregnancy study.

The rearrangement links TRBV19 to TRBJ2-4, with 11 nucleotides matching TRBD2. Germline V gene data show CDR1 as LNHDA and CDR2 as SQIVND (reference sequence). Germline trimming cut 5 bases from V and 1 base from J; bases unmatched to any gene: 4. The CDR3 length is 16 residues. The DNA for the CDR3 is TGTGCCAGTAGTTTTCTAGCGGGAGGTGCCAAAAACATTCAGTACTTC. It specifies CASSFLAGGAKNIQYF.

The rearrangement links TRBV25-1 to TRBJ2-5; possibly TRBD1 for D (5 bases). Trimming removed 4 bases at V and 5 bases at J, with 11 bases between. Germline CDR1 and CDR2: MGHDK and SYGVNS. This CDR3 has 13 residues. The CDR3 DNA reads as TGTGCCAGCAGTGGCGACAGTGAGGAGACCCAGTACTTC. Residues: CASSGDSEETQYF.

The chain has TRBV7-8 and TRBJ1-2, with D possibly TRBD1 on 5 matching bases. Germline CDR1 is SGHVS and CDR2 is FQNEAQ. Trimming cost V 1 base and J 6 bases, with 9 bases left between them. This CDR3 is 13 amino acids long. The CDR3 spells CASSLGGGNGYTF. CDR3 coding DNA: TGTGCCAGCAGCTTAGGGGGGGGGAATGGCTACACCTTC.

This clone was seen just once. J is TRBJ1-2 and V is TRBV9, with 9 bases lining up with TRBD1. V shed 2 bases, J shed 7 bases, and the junction held 6 bases outside the gene matches. The germline CDR1 and CDR2 sequences are SGDLS and YYNGEE. CDR3 size: 14 residues. As DNA, the CDR3 is TGTGCCAGCAGCGTTGGGGACAGGGTGGTTGGCTACACCTTC. It codes for CASSVGDRVVGYTF.

The chain employs TRBV5-4 and TRBJ2-2; 7 positions match TRBD2. CDR1 is SGHNT and CDR2 is YYREEE in the germline V gene (reference sequence). The CDR3 runs to 14 residues. The ends lost 3 bases at V and 5 bases at J; junction bases unmatched: 4. CDR3 residues: CASSWGGVTGELFF. CDR3 nucleotide sequence: TGTGCCAGCAGCTGGGGGGGGGTAACCGGGGAGCTGTTTTTT.

This clone was seen only once. V usage is TRBV11-3 and J usage is TRBJ2-1; 8 bases match TRBD2. The V and J ends lost 1 base and 5 bases, in that order; junction bases with no gene match: 10. CDR1 and CDR2 (germline): SGHNT, YENEEA. The length of the CDR3 is 17 residues. The DNA for the CDR3 is TGTGCCAGCAGCTTAGTGTTCTCCAGCGGGAGCCACAATGAGCAGTTCTTC. Amino acid sequence: CASSLVFSSGSHNEQFF.

The chain carries TRBV2 and TRBJ2-7; 10 nucleotides align to TRBD2. Germline V gives CDR1 SNHLY, CDR2 FYNNEI. J gave up 2 bases and V 3 bases, and 13 bases lay outside the gene matches. There are 18 residues in the CDR3. The CDR3, as DNA: TGTGCCAGCAGTGATGGACTAGCGGTGCGACAGCAAACCTACGAGCAGTACTTC. Protein: CASSDGLAVRQQTYEQYF.

The V gene is TRBV5-8, the J gene TRBJ1-1; D is ambiguous. The CDR3 has 14 amino acids. The V end was cut by 1 base, the J end by 4 bases, with 11 bases between. The germline V gene has CDR1 SGHTS and CDR2 YDEGEE. The CDR3, as DNA: TGTGCCAGCAGCTTGTTATACGGGATCACTGAAGCTTTCTTT. This translates into CASSLLYGITEAFF.

The V and J genes are TRBV28 and TRBJ2-5; D is perhaps TRBD2 (6 bases). The V gene lost 3 bases and the J gene lost 3 bases, with 20 bases spanning the gap. From germline, CDR1 is MDHEN and CDR2 SYDVKM. CDR3 size: 17 residues. The CDR3 bases are TGTGCCAGCAGTTTCCTACGTCCAGCGGGCCCGGAAGAGACCCAGTACTTC. Translating gives CASSFLRPAGPEETQYF. Combining the CDR3 with reference TRBV28 and TRBJ2-5 gives the whole variable domain DVKVTQSSRYLVKRTGEKVFLECVQDMDHENMFWYRQDPGLGLRLIYFSYDVKMKEKGDIPEGYSVSREKKERFSLILESASTNQTSMYLCASSFLRPAGPEETQYFGPGTRLLVL.

This sequence joins TRBV7-2 and TRBJ2-2; 7 nucleotides match TRBD1. Looked up from germline, CDR1 is SGHTA and CDR2 is FQGNSA. The CDR3 runs 15 residues. V lost 2 bases, J lost 0 bases, and 0 bases stayed unmatched. The CDR3 bases are TGTGCCAGCAGCTTACAGGGGGCGAACACCGGGGAGCTGTTTTTT. It codes for CASSLQGANTGELFF.

This chain links TRBV18 with TRBJ1-5, with D possibly being TRBD1 (6 bases). This CDR3 is 13 amino acids long. V dropped 6 bases and J dropped 5 bases, with 11 bases sitting between them. CDR1 is KGHSH, CDR2 LQKENI, per germline. The CDR3 DNA reads TGTGCCAGCTCTGCAGGGGACCATCAGCCCCAGCATTTT. Amino acids: CASSAGDHQPQHF. The full variable domain, completed using reference TRBV18 and TRBJ1-5, is NAGVMQNPRHLVRRRGQEARLRCSPMKGHSHVYWYRQLPEEGLKFMVYLQKENIIDESGMPKERFSAEFPKEGPSILRIQQVVRGDSAAYFCASSAGDHQPQHFGDGTRLSIL.

The chain recombines TRBV5-1 with TRBJ2-7, with TRBD1 matching 8 bases. Germline assignment: CDR1 SGHRS and CDR2 YFSETQ. Losses at the gene ends were 2 bases for V and 4 bases for J; bases not matched to a gene: 11. This CDR3 has 16 amino acids. CDR3 protein: CASSFLSGDRGYEQYF. In nucleotides, the CDR3 is TGCGCCAGCAGCTTTCTCTCCGGAGACAGGGGTTACGAGCAGTACTTC.

The chain joins TRBV28 to TRBJ1-2; maybe TRBD1 (5 bases). Germline CDR1 reads MDHEN; CDR2 reads SYDVKM. Trimming pared 1 base from V and 6 bases from J, leaving 12 bases between. There are 14 residues in the CDR3. The CDR3 region is CASSLYPREDGYTF. Written as DNA, the CDR3 is TGTGCCAGCAGTTTATACCCCAGGGAAGATGGCTACACCTTC.

The chain is built from TRBV6-1 and TRBJ2-7; 10 bases fit TRBD2. With V trimmed by 7 bases and J by 4 bases, 10 bases remained unmatched. The CDR3 runs 15 residues. CDR1 and CDR2 from the germline V gene are MNHNS and SASEGT. The CDR3 DNA sequence: TGTGCCAGCATTCTAATATCTAGCGGGGGTTACGAGCAGTACTTC. Its translation: CASILISSGGYEQYF.

The rearrangement links TRBV5-1 to TRBJ2-3; 7 nucleotides agree with TRBD2. The CDR3 is made up of 15 amino acids. V was pared by 4 bases and J by 1 base, with 6 bases of the junction left unmatched. The germline V gene encodes CDR1 SGHRS and CDR2 YFSETQ. The CDR3 here is CASSRTSDRTDTQYF. The CDR3, as DNA: TGCGCCAGCAGCCGAACTAGCGACCGCACAGATACGCAGTATTTT.

This clone came up once. The chain employs TRBV5-1 and TRBJ2-3, with TRBD2 matching over 9 bases. Germline V gene lookup returns CDR1 SGHRS and CDR2 YFSETQ. This CDR3 is 15 amino acids long. Trimming cost V 3 bases and J 6 bases; bases outside gene matches: 8. The CDR3 is CASSYGRGGLDTQYF. CDR3 nucleotide sequence: TGCGCCAGCAGCTACGGGCGGGGGGGACTGGATACGCAGTATTTT.

The chain uses TRBV27 and TRBJ2-4; 11 bases map to TRBD1. Germline trimming cut 0 bases from V and 1 base from J; bases unmatched to any gene: 11. The CDR3 length is 20 residues. Germline lookup yields CDR1 MNHEY and CDR2 SMNVEV (reference sequence). CDR3 residues: CASSLSPGQGDYEAKNIQYF. The CDR3 bases are TGTGCCAGCAGTTTATCCCCGGGACAGGGGGACTACGAGGCCAAAAACATTCAGTACTTC.

The rearrangement joins TRBV5-4 to TRBJ2-2, with D perhaps TRBD2 (6 bases). Trimming stripped 5 bases from V and 1 base from J, with 15 bases between. Germline V gene lookup returns CDR1 SGHNT and CDR2 YYREEE (reference sequence). CDR3 length: 16 residues. DNA of the CDR3: TGTGCCAGCAGTTCGGGGGTAGGCTGGAACACCGGGGAGCTGTTTTTT. This translates into CASSSGVGWNTGELFF.

This clone was seen just once. The gene calls are TRBV6-5 and TRBJ2-3; TRBD2 is a possible D gene (5 bases). CDR3 size: 15 residues. Germline V gene sequence: CDR1 MNHEY, CDR2 SVGAGI. V was clipped by 7 bases and J by 0 bases, with 14 bases between them. CDR3 protein: CASKPRAPSTDTQYF. DNA of the CDR3: TGTGCCAGCAAGCCGCGGGCCCCTAGCACAGATACGCAGTATTTT.

The CDR3 coding sequence is TGTGCCAGCAGCTTGACAGGGATCTACAATGAGCAGTTCTTC. Protein sequence: CASSLTGIYNEQFF. The chain carries TRBV11-1 and TRBJ2-1, with 7 bases aligning to TRBD1. Unmatched junction bases numbered 2, after V lost 3 bases and J lost 3 bases. The CDR3 is 14 residues long. Germline-derived CDR1 and CDR2 are SGHAT and FQDESV (reference sequence).

About this clone: The sample contains more than one DNA sequence encoding this CDR3. The gene calls are TRBV5-1 and TRBJ2-5, with 7 bases lining up with TRBD2. Germline V CDR1 and CDR2: SGHRS, YFSETQ. This CDR3 comprises 13 residues. The V segment lost 0 bases and the J segment 4 bases; nucleotides outside the gene matches: 0. CDR3 bases: TGCGCCAGCAGCTTGGGGGGGGGAGAGACCCAGTACTTC. Translation: CASSLGGGETQYF.